The 16 T cell receptor beta chains below come from one sample, sequenced in a study of a mutant IDH1 vaccine in newly diagnosed glioma. This sample's time point: baseline, week 1 (first vaccination visit). Regarding treatment: pre-vaccination baseline after standard-of-care therapy. TCRdb's copy holds only in-frame clones and misses some; the assay was immunoSEQ multiplex PCR. The repertoire holds tens of thousands of clones, with about nine tenths as singletons. Sequencing was performed on PBMCs, taken from a glioma patient treated with radiotherapy, temozolomide or both. Source of these receptors: a man aged 40-49 years with glioma.

The chain joins TRBV9 to TRBJ2-3; TRBD2 agrees at 8 bases. The CDR3 runs to 17 residues. V gave up 2 bases and J gave up 4 bases; unmatched junction bases: 12. Germline values: CDR1 SGDLS, CDR2 YYNGEE. CDR3 DNA: TGTGCCAGCAGCGTCGCCGCCCCGGGAGGGAGCGCAGATACGCAGTATTTT. Its protein is CASSVAAPGGSADTQYF.

The genes are TRBV5-1 and TRBJ2-5; 14 bases match TRBD2. The junction had 14 bases not matched to a gene; V was cut back by 3 bases and J by 4 bases. Germline V lookup: CDR1 SGHRS, CDR2 YFSETQ. This CDR3 contains 19 residues. CDR3 sequence reads: CASSSPPGLAGVLRETQYF. CDR3 in DNA: TGCGCCAGCAGCTCACCTCCGGGACTAGCGGGAGTTCTTCGAGAGACCCAGTACTTC.

Comments on this clone: The sample contains more than one DNA sequence encoding this CDR3. The chain carries TRBV2 and TRBJ2-3; 10 bases align to TRBD2. V lost 6 bases, J lost 1 base, and 7 bases stayed unmatched. CDR1 and CDR2 (germline): SNHLY, FYNNEI. The CDR3 covers 16 residues. The CDR3 sequence: CASSALLAGRTDTQYF. In nucleotides, the CDR3 is TGTGCCAGCAGCGCCCTACTAGCGGGACGCACAGATACGCAGTATTTT.

The chain has TRBV18 and TRBJ2-7; weak D call: TRBD2 (5 bases). Germline CDR1 is KGHSH and CDR2 is LQKENI. The CDR3 is 15 amino acids. V lost 3 bases and J 3 bases, leaving 15 bases between the germline ends. The CDR3 DNA reads as TGTGCCAGCTCACCCCTGGGTAGCGACTACTACGAGCAGTACTTC. Amino acids: CASSPLGSDYYEQYF. Combining the CDR3 with reference TRBV18 and TRBJ2-7 gives the whole variable domain NAGVMQNPRHLVRRRGQEARLRCSPMKGHSHVYWYRQLPEEGLKFMVYLQKENIIDESGMPKERFSAEFPKEGPSILRIQQVVRGDSAAYFCASSPLGSDYYEQYFGPGTRLTVT.

The J gene is TRBJ1-1, the V gene TRBV29-1; 9 bases line up with TRBD1. Germline values: CDR1 SQVTM, CDR2 ANQGSEA. Trimming cost V 7 bases and J 3 bases; bases outside gene matches: 6. CDR3 size: 13 residues. This CDR3 is CSASDRGYTEAFF. The CDR3 DNA sequence: TGCAGCGCCTCGGACAGGGGTTACACTGAAGCTTTCTTT.

The sample holds one count of this clone. The chain recombines TRBV6-4 with TRBJ2-3, with 7 bases that match TRBD1. J lost 3 bases, V lost 7 bases, and 10 bases had no gene match. Germline lookup yields CDR1 MRHNA and CDR2 SNTAGT. The CDR3 is 15 residues long. CDR3 loop: CASTKERGQTDTQYF. Written as DNA, the CDR3 is TGTGCCAGCACGAAAGAAAGGGGGCAAACAGATACGCAGTATTTT.

V and J are TRBV18 and TRBJ2-5; the match to TRBD1 covers 7 bases. This CDR3 has 13 residues. Germline lookup yields CDR1 KGHSH and CDR2 LQKENI. J was trimmed by 5 bases and V by 4 bases; bases with no gene match: 4. CDR3 amino acids: CASSQGAVETQYF. The DNA for the CDR3 is TGTGCCAGCTCACAGGGGGCGGTTGAGACCCAGTACTTC.

The genes are TRBV29-1 and TRBJ2-2; TRBD1 or TRBD2 may be the D gene (5 bases each). Looked up from germline, CDR1 is SQVTM and CDR2 is ANQGSEA. The V and J ends lost 6 bases and 2 bases respectively, with 10 bases between them. The CDR3 is 13 residues long. CDR3 sequence reads: CSVRGGNTGELFF. The CDR3, as DNA: TGCAGCGTACGGGGCGGAAACACCGGGGAGCTGTTTTTT.

The chain combines TRBV9 with TRBJ2-2, with TRBD1 as a possible D gene (6 bases). The CDR3 sequence is 15 residues long. With 2 bases removed from V and 0 bases from J, the gap between germline ends came to 8 bases. Germline lookup yields CDR1 SGDLS and CDR2 YYNGEE. The CDR3 here is CASSVGTTNTGELFF. The CDR3 region has the DNA TGTGCCAGCAGCGTCGGGACAACGAACACCGGGGAGCTGTTTTTT.

The chain uses TRBV6-4 and TRBJ2-7; TRBD1 agrees at 9 bases. Trimming took 0 bases from V and 12 from J; bases not matched to a gene: 6. The CDR3 covers 13 residues. The germline CDR1 and CDR2 sequences are MRHNA and SNTAGT. The CDR3 reads CASSDSRTGVLYF. The CDR3 nucleotides read TGTGCCAGCAGTGACTCGCGGACAGGGGTCTTGTACTTC.

The chain uses TRBV2 and TRBJ2-3, with a tentative D call TRBD2 (6 bases). Germline lookup yields CDR1 SNHLY and CDR2 FYNNEI. The CDR3 loop spans 14 amino acids. V lost 4 bases and J 0 bases, leaving 8 bases between the germline ends. The chain's CDR3 is CASSVLASTDTQYF. As DNA, the CDR3 is TGTGCCAGCAGTGTTCTAGCGAGCACAGATACGCAGTATTTT.

The chain uses TRBV5-1 and TRBJ2-7; D is undetermined. CDR1 is SGHRS and CDR2 is YFSETQ in the germline V gene. V was pared by 4 bases and J by 7 bases, with 9 bases between. This CDR3 is built from 11 residues. CDR3 DNA sequence: TGCGCCAGCAGCACCAACAAAGAGCAGTACTTC. The encoded protein is CASSTNKEQYF. The variable domain in full, completed from reference TRBV5-1 and TRBJ2-7, reads KAGVTQTPRYLIKTRGQQVTLSCSPISGHRSVSWYQQTPGQGLQFLFEYFSETQRNKGNFPGRFSGRQFSNSRSEMNVSTLELGDSALYLCASSTNKEQYFGPGTRLTVT.

The V call is TRBV27, the J call TRBJ2-2; D is undetermined. This CDR3 has 16 residues. Deletions cut 5 bases from V and 0 bases from J, with 13 bases between. CDR1 and CDR2 (germline): MNHEY, SMNVEV (reference sequence). CDR3 loop: CASSPHTSTNTGELFF. CDR3 nucleotide sequence: TGTGCCAGCAGTCCTCACACCTCTACGAACACCGGGGAGCTGTTTTTT.

The rearrangement joins TRBV7-2 to TRBJ2-1, with no clear D. CDR1 is SGHTA and CDR2 is FQGNSA in the germline V gene. There are 13 residues in the CDR3. V lost 3 bases to trimming and J lost 5 bases, with 8 bases between them. CDR3 DNA sequence: TGTGCCAGCAGCTTTCGGATGAACAATGAGCAGTTCTTC. This gives the protein CASSFRMNNEQFF. The full variable domain, with the rest looked up from reference TRBV7-2 and TRBJ2-1, is GAGVSQSPSNKVTEKGKDVELRCDPISGHTALYWYRQSLGQGLEFLIYFQGNSAPDKSGLPSDRFSAERTGGSVSTLTIQRTQQEDSAVYLCASSFRMNNEQFFGPGTRLTVL.

The rearrangement links TRBV5-1 to TRBJ2-5; maybe TRBD1 (5 bases). This CDR3 contains 12 residues. Trimming removed 0 bases from V and 5 bases from J, with 5 bases in between. Germline V gene sequence: CDR1 SGHRS, CDR2 YFSETQ. The CDR3 spells CASSLEGETQYF. CDR3 coding DNA: TGCGCCAGCAGCTTGGAGGGGGAGACCCAGTACTTC.

This clone has just one count. This chain links TRBV6-5 with TRBJ2-7; 8 nucleotides match TRBD1. Germline CDR1 reads MNHEY; CDR2 reads SVGAGI. The CDR3 loop spans 14 amino acids. Trimming removed 6 bases from V and 5 bases from J; junction bases left unmatched: 9. In nucleotides, the CDR3 is TGTGCCAGCAGAAGCCAGGGGGCGCAGAACGAGCAGTACTTC. Translated: CASRSQGAQNEQYF.